The 2 T cell receptor beta chains below come from one sample, sequenced in a study of blood T cell repertoires in COVID-19. The assay was immunoSEQ multiplex PCR, and TCRdb's table has in-frame clones only and misses some. The sample yields around 67,000 clones, approximately 88% seen once. Sequenced material: peripheral blood. The receptors come from a woman aged 80 or over with acute or convalescent COVID-19.

This sequence joins TRBV18 and TRBJ2-1; D gene unclear. V was pared by 6 bases and J by 5 bases, with 11 bases between. The CDR3 consists of 13 residues. Germline values: CDR1 KGHSH, CDR2 LQKENI. The CDR3 DNA reads as TGTGCCAGCTCCCTCGACATGAACAATGAGCAGTTCTTC. It codes for CASSLDMNNEQFF. The full variable domain, completed using reference TRBV18 and TRBJ2-1, is NAGVMQNPRHLVRRRGQEARLRCSPMKGHSHVYWYRQLPEEGLKFMVYLQKENIIDESGMPKERFSAEFPKEGPSILRIQQVVRGDSAAYFCASSLDMNNEQFFGPGTRLTVL.

The rearrangement links TRBV6-5 to TRBJ2-7, with TRBD1 identical over 10 bases. V trimming: 6 bases; J trimming: 3 bases; junction bases outside the gene matches: 2. The CDR3 consists of 13 residues. The germline V gene encodes CDR1 MNHEY and CDR2 SVGAGI. The CDR3 nucleotides are TGTGCCAGCAGAGGGGACAGGGGCTACGAGCAGTACTTC. Residues: CASRGDRGYEQYF.